This T cell receptor beta chain was sequenced for a study of blood T cell repertoires in COVID-19. CDR3 length: 14 amino acids. After removal of 8 bases from V and 4 bases from J, the junction contained 5 bases not matched to a gene. In the source study's methods: From reference gene primer amplification, estimates of nucleated cell counts were derived. The repertoire was sequenced with immunoSEQ multiplex PCR; TCRdb's copy has only in-frame clones and lacks some. The D gene and trimming were derived from the DNA, and the V and J assignments and clone size from that table. Of about 280,000 clones in the sample, around 87% are singletons; the top ten hold 1.5% to 2%.

This sequence originates from a woman aged 18-29 years with acute COVID-19. The V gene is TRBV5-3, the J gene TRBJ2-1; TRBD2 aligns across 11 bases. TRBV5-3 is filed as an ORF, its function uncertain. Sequencing was done on a sample of PBMCs or T cells enriched from blood (not recorded which). The CDR3 loop reads CASPGTSGYNEQFF. The CDR3 DNA is TGTGCCAGCCCCGGGACTAGCGGATACAATGAGCAGTTCTTC.